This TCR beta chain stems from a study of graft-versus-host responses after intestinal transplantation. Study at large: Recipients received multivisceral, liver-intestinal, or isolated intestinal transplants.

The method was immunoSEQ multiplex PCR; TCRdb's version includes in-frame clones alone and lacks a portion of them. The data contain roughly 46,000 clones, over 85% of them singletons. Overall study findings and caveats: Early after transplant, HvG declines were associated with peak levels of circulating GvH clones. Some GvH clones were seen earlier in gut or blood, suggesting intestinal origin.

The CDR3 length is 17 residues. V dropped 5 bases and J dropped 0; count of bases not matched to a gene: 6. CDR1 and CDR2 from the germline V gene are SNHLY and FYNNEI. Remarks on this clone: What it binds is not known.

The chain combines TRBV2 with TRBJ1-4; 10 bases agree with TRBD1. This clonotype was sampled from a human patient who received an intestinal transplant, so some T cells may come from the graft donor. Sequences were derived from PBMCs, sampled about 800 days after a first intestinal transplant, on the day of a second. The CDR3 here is CASSHDRGRPTNEKLFF. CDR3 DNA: TGTGCCAGCAGTCACGACAGGGGGCGCCCAACTAATGAAAAACTGTTTTTT.